This T cell receptor (beta chain) was profiled in a study of post-analysis software for immune sequencing data. General observations from the study: Comparison with controls showed significantly lower normalized Chao1 diversity in multiple sclerosis patients. TRBV segments more frequent in patients than in controls numbered roughly 5 and included TRBV5-6, TRBV5-1 and TRBV20-1.

This clonotype was seen only a few times. Its target is unknown. Unique molecular identifiers tagged the TCR beta cDNA libraries. TCRdb reanalysed the PCR reads using MiXCR and keeps one entry per CDR3 protein. The sample yields 750,000 to 900,000 distinct CDR3 sequences, more than 45% seen once. Looked up from germline, CDR1 is SGHRS and CDR2 is YFSETQ. The CDR3 contains 13 residues. V was clipped by 4 bases and J by 3 bases, with 11 bases between them. The sequenced sample was blood. This TCR came from a girl aged 10 to 17 with multiple sclerosis. The chain employs TRBV5-1 and TRBJ2-7; maybe TRBD2 (6 bases). The CDR3 DNA sequence: TGCGCCAGCAGCCCGGAGGGAGGCTACGAGCAGTACTTC. Its protein product is CASSPEGGYEQYF.